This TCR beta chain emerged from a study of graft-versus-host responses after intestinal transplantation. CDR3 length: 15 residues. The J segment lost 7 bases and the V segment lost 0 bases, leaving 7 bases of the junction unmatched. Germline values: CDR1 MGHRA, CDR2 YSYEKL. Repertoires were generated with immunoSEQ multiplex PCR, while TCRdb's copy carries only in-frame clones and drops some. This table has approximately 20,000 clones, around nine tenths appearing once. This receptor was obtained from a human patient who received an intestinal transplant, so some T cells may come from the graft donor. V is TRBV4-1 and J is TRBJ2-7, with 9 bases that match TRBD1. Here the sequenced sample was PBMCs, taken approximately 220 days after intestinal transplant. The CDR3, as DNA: TGCGCCAGCAGCCAAGAAGGGACAGGGTGGAGTGAGCAGTACTTC. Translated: CASSQEGTGWSEQYF.